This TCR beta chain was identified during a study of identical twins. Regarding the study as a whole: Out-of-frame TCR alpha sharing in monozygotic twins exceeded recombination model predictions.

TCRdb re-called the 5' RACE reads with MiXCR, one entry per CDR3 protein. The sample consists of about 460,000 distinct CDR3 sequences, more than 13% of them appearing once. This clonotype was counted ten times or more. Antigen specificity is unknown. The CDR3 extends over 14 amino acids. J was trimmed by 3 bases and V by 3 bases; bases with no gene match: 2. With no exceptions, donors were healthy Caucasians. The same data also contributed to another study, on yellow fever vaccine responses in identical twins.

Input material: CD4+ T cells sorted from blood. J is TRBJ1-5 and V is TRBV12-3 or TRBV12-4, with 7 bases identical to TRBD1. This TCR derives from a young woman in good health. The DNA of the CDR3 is TGTGCCAGCAGTTTTAAGGGGGCCAATCAGCCCCAGCATTTT. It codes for CASSFKGANQPQHF.